The 27 T cell receptor beta chains below were found in one sample sequenced in a study of naive and memory T cell subsets. Blood and skin TCR RNA was reverse transcribed with alpha and beta constant primers. TCRdb passed the 5' RACE reads through MiXCR, listing each CDR3 protein once. The profile shows just over 25,000 distinct CDR3 sequences, under 30% of them singletons. Whole blood, roughly 2.4 ml, came from adult healthy volunteers. These TCRs come from a female donor in good health.

This clonotype turned up a few times. The J gene is TRBJ2-5, the V gene TRBV29-1; 12 bases are a match to TRBD2. Trimming took 1 base from V and 4 from J; bases not matched to a gene: 4. Germline loops: CDR1 SQVTM, CDR2 ANQGSEA. This CDR3 contains 15 residues. The CDR3 loop reads CSVEGLAGAIETQYF. CDR3 in DNA: TGCAGCGTTGAAGGACTAGCGGGAGCAATAGAGACCCAGTACTTC. The entire variable domain, with the rest obtained from reference TRBV29-1 and TRBJ2-5, is as follows: SAVISQKPSRDICQRGTSLTIQCQVDSQVTMMFWYRQQPGQSLTLIATANQGSEATYESGFVIDKFPISRPNLTFSTLTVSNMSPEDSSIYLCSVEGLAGAIETQYFGPGTRLLVL.

This chain connects TRBV6-9 to TRBJ2-7; no reliable D call. Germline V gene data show CDR1 as MNHGY and CDR2 as SVAAGI. The CDR3 is 13 amino acids. V gave up 2 bases and J gave up 0 bases, with 5 bases separating them. Written as DNA, the CDR3 is TGTGCCAGCAGTTATGGGATCTCCTACGAGCAGTACTTC. Residues: CASSYGISYEQYF.

In this sample, this clonotype turned up many times. The J gene is TRBJ2-5, the V gene TRBV15; D ambiguous. CDR1 and CDR2 (germline): LNHNV, YYDKDF (reference sequence). Trimming removed 2 bases from V and 1 base from J, with 8 bases in between. This CDR3 is 14 amino acids long. CDR3 bases: TGTGCCACCAGCAGAAACTTACTCCAAGAGACCCAGTACTTC. It translates to CATSRNLLQETQYF.

In its sample, this clonotype was seen many times. The V gene is TRBV6-6, the J gene TRBJ2-5; 7 bases line up with TRBD2. The CDR3 has 15 residues. Germline V gene lookup returns CDR1 MNHNY and CDR2 SVGAGI (reference sequence). Trimming at V came to 2 bases and at J to 5 bases, leaving 8 bases not matched to a gene. The CDR3 coding sequence is TGTGCCAGCAGTTACGACGGCGGGAGATTTGAGACCCAGTACTTC. Translation: CASSYDGGRFETQYF.

The chain employs TRBV6-5 and TRBJ1-1; 8 nucleotides agree with TRBD1. This CDR3 region has 16 residues. After removal of 2 bases from V and 5 bases from J, the junction contained 10 bases not matched to a gene. Looked up from germline, CDR1 is MNHEY and CDR2 is SVGAGI. The CDR3 protein is CASSYNVGQGGTEAFF. The CDR3, as DNA: TGTGCCAGCAGTTACAATGTAGGACAGGGAGGGACTGAAGCTTTCTTT.

The chain employs TRBV12-3 or TRBV12-4 and TRBJ2-1; 8 nucleotides align to TRBD2. V was pared by 7 bases and J by 0 bases, with 2 bases of the junction left unmatched. This CDR3 has 14 residues. CDR3 sequence: CASTGTSSYNEQFF. The CDR3 nucleotides are TGTGCCAGCACTGGGACTAGCTCCTACAATGAGCAGTTCTTC.

The V and J genes are TRBV7-9 and TRBJ2-3; 7 bases fit TRBD1. The V gene end was trimmed by 9 bases and the J gene end by 5 bases; junction bases not matched to a gene: 8. Germline V gene sequence: CDR1 SEHNR, CDR2 FQNEAQ (reference sequence). The CDR3 contains 13 residues. The CDR3 nucleotides are TGTGCCAGTACGACAGGGTCGGAAGATACGCAGTATTTT. Translated, it gives CASTTGSEDTQYF.

The rearrangement links TRBV28 to TRBJ2-1; 8 positions match TRBD2. From germline, CDR1 is MDHEN and CDR2 SYDVKM. The CDR3 is 17 residues long. V lost 5 bases to trimming and J lost 8 bases; unmatched junction nucleotides: 17. CDR3 in DNA: TGTGCCAGCAGTCTCACAACCAGCGGGAGAGCTTTGTATGAGCAGTTCTTC. The encoded protein is CASSLTTSGRALYEQFF.

This clonotype was found many times. The chain joins TRBV29-1 to TRBJ2-7, with 8 bases fitting TRBD1. CDR3 length: 12 residues. J gave up 1 base and V 5 bases, and 1 base lay outside the gene matches. Germline loops: CDR1 SQVTM, CDR2 ANQGSEA. The CDR3 DNA reads as TGCAGCGTTAGACAGGGGTCCTACGAGCAGTACTTC. It specifies CSVRQGSYEQYF.

The rearrangement links TRBV7-2 to TRBJ2-1; the D gene is possibly TRBD2 (6 bases). Germline V gives CDR1 SGHTA, CDR2 FQGNSA. The CDR3 has 15 residues. V lost 5 bases and J 1 base, leaving 12 bases between the germline ends. CDR3 nucleotide sequence: TGTGCCAGCAGCGCCTTAGCGGTTTCCTACAATGAGCAGTTCTTC. As protein: CASSALAVSYNEQFF.

This clonotype is judged medium-sized (0.01 to 0.1%). The J gene is TRBJ1-5, the V gene TRBV10-1; D uncertain. CDR3 length: 13 amino acids. Germline CDR1 WNHNN, CDR2 SYGVQD (reference sequence). Trimming shortened V by 3 bases and J by 5 bases, and 8 bases separated the two germline ends. CDR3 sequence (DNA): TGCGCCAGCAGTGAAGGATCCCATCAGCCCCAGCATTTT. It is translated as CASSEGSHQPQHF.

A few counts support this clonotype. V and J are TRBV20-1 and TRBJ1-5; D unresolved. The germline V gene has CDR1 DFQATT and CDR2 SNEGSKA (reference sequence). This CDR3 region has 12 residues. The germline V and J ends were trimmed by 4 bases and 3 bases, with 7 bases remaining between them. CDR3 amino acids: CSATGINQPQHF. The CDR3 region has the DNA TGCAGTGCTACGGGAATCAATCAGCCCCAGCATTTT.

This clonotype has ten or more counts. V gene TRBV27 combines with J gene TRBJ2-1, with 7 bases lining up with TRBD2. V lost 5 bases and J lost 0; bases outside the gene matches: 7. Germline loops: CDR1 MNHEY, CDR2 SMNVEV (reference sequence). The CDR3 length is 16 residues. The chain's CDR3 is CASSPFSGSSYNEQFF. CDR3 nucleotides: TGTGCCAGCAGTCCGTTTAGCGGGTCCTCCTACAATGAGCAGTTCTTC.

This chain links TRBV5-1 with TRBJ1-1, with D uncertain. CDR1 SGHRS and CDR2 YFSETQ come from the germline V gene. This CDR3 has 14 residues. The V gene lost 0 bases and the J gene lost 6 bases, with 12 bases spanning the gap. In DNA, the CDR3 is TGCGCCAGCAGCTTGGAGTTTGTTAGTCCTGAAGCTTTCTTT. Translation: CASSLEFVSPEAFF. The variable domain in full, completed from reference TRBV5-1 and TRBJ1-1, reads KAGVTQTPRYLIKTRGQQVTLSCSPISGHRSVSWYQQTPGQGLQFLFEYFSETQRNKGNFPGRFSGRQFSNSRSEMNVSTLELGDSALYLCASSLEFVSPEAFFGQGTRLTVV.

Judged by abundance, this clonotype is medium-sized. The rearrangement links TRBV18 to TRBJ2-3, with D maybe TRBD1 (5 bases). The V gene lost 2 bases and the J gene lost 0 bases, with 18 bases spanning the gap. CDR1 and CDR2 (germline): KGHSH, LQKENI. The CDR3 totals 18 residues. The CDR3 DNA follows: TGTGCCAGCTCACCATACCGACAGCTTATGACTAGCACAGATACGCAGTATTTT. Its translation is CASSPYRQLMTSTDTQYF.

This clonotype was found many times. The V gene is TRBV29-1, the J gene TRBJ2-7; maybe TRBD2 (5 bases). Trimming took 4 bases from V and 2 from J, leaving 12 bases between them. Germline V lookup: CDR1 SQVTM, CDR2 ANQGSEA. CDR3 length: 13 amino acids. In DNA form, the CDR3 reads TGCAGCGTTGGGGTAGCGTCGACCTACGAGCAGTACTTC. Translated, it gives CSVGVASTYEQYF.

This clonotype showed up many times. The V call is TRBV29-1, the J call TRBJ2-7; the match to TRBD1 covers 8 bases. The CDR3 contains 14 residues. V trimming: 3 bases; J trimming: 7 bases; junction bases outside the gene matches: 11. Germline values: CDR1 SQVTM, CDR2 ANQGSEA. The CDR3 DNA follows: TGCAGCGTTGACCCGACAGGGGCAAGAGAAGAGCAGTACTTC. Translating it yields CSVDPTGAREEQYF.

V usage is TRBV5-8 and J usage is TRBJ2-7; 10 nucleotides line up with TRBD1. Trimming at V came to 4 bases and at J to 4 bases, leaving 2 bases not matched to a gene. The CDR3 runs 13 residues. Germline CDR1 reads SGHTS; CDR2 reads YDEGEE. The CDR3 is CASSRGQGYEQYF. CDR3 DNA: TGTGCCAGCAGCCGGGGACAGGGGTACGAGCAGTACTTC.

This clonotype was counted many times. The CDR3 nucleotides are TGTGCCAGCAGAAGGACTAGCGGGGCCCCTCCCCCCTACAATGAGCAGTTCTTC. Translation: CASRRTSGAPPPYNEQFF. The genes are TRBV12-3 or TRBV12-4 and TRBJ2-1; 12 nucleotides match TRBD2. The CDR3 contains 18 residues. With 6 bases clipped from V and 2 bases from J, the junction kept 11 bases outside the gene matches.

This clonotype has ten or more counts. The chain uses TRBV29-1 and TRBJ1-2, with TRBD1 matching over 7 bases. V trimming: 7 bases; J trimming: 5 bases; junction bases outside the gene matches: 13. There are 14 residues in the CDR3. CDR1 SQVTM and CDR2 ANQGSEA come from the germline V gene. The CDR3 bases are TGCAGCGCTACCGATCGGACAGGTCGTTATGGCTACACCTTC. Amino acids: CSATDRTGRYGYTF.

This clonotype was counted only a few times. The chain uses TRBV29-1 and TRBJ2-3; no definite D call. V was trimmed by 3 bases and J by 2 bases, leaving 6 bases between them. The CDR3 loop spans 12 amino acids. The germline gives CDR1 SQVTM, CDR2 ANQGSEA. Here the CDR3 reads CSVDWNTDTQYF. The CDR3 DNA reads as TGCAGCGTTGACTGGAACACAGATACGCAGTATTTT.

The chain combines TRBV7-6 with TRBJ2-7; unclear D gene. CDR1 is SGHVS, CDR2 FNYEAQ, per germline. V lost 5 bases to trimming and J lost 6 bases, with 11 bases between them. The CDR3 consists of 12 residues. CDR3: CASSRDRSEQYF. The CDR3 region has the DNA TGTGCCAGCAGCCGAGACCGGAGCGAGCAGTACTTC.

This clonotype is medium-sized by share. This chain uses TRBV5-4 with TRBJ2-1; D ambiguous. This CDR3 region has 13 residues. Trimming removed 1 base at V and 4 bases at J, with 6 bases between. Germline lookup yields CDR1 SGHNT and CDR2 YYREEE (reference sequence). The CDR3 coding sequence is TGTGCCAGCAGCTTGCCCGGGTACAATGAGCAGTTCTTC. It encodes CASSLPGYNEQFF.

This clonotype has only a few counts. The chain uses TRBV3-1 and TRBJ2-3, with D uncertain. Trimming took off 4 bases at V and 1 base at J, with 6 bases between the two ends. The CDR3 has 13 residues. The germline gives CDR1 LGHDT, CDR2 YNNKEL (reference sequence). CDR3 sequence: CASSLQGTDTQYF. CDR3 DNA: TGTGCCAGCAGCCTCCAAGGCACAGATACGCAGTATTTT.

By sample share, this clonotype is medium-sized (0.01 to 0.1%). V gene TRBV6-6 combines with J gene TRBJ2-2; 14 positions match TRBD2. Germline V lookup: CDR1 MNHNY, CDR2 SVGAGI (reference sequence). This CDR3 spans 17 amino acids. V trimming: 7 bases; J trimming: 4 bases; junction bases outside the gene matches: 8. The CDR3 here is CASTRGTSGSVTGELFF. The CDR3 region has the DNA TGTGCCAGCACCAGGGGGACTAGCGGGAGCGTCACCGGGGAGCTGTTTTTT.

This clonotype was observed many times. J is TRBJ2-3 and V is TRBV10-1; 7 bases agree with TRBD2. The CDR3 runs 14 residues. Germline trimming cut 6 bases from V and 4 bases from J; bases unmatched to any gene: 7. Germline loops: CDR1 WNHNN, CDR2 SYGVQD (reference sequence). The CDR3 sequence: CASRRGSAADTQYF. The CDR3 DNA follows: TGCGCCAGCAGGCGGGGGTCAGCAGCAGATACGCAGTATTTT.

This clonotype is categorized as medium-sized (0.01 to 0.1%). The chain employs TRBV15 and TRBJ1-1; no clear D. The V end was cut by 0 bases, the J end by 10 bases, with 9 bases between. There are 12 residues in the CDR3. Germline-derived CDR1 and CDR2 are LNHNV and YYDKDF (reference sequence). This CDR3 reads CATSRDLGRAFF. The CDR3 nucleotides are TGTGCCACCAGCAGAGATTTAGGTAGAGCTTTCTTT.